Presented here are 24 T cell receptor beta chains from one specimen sequenced in a study of control samples from healthy donors and cancer patients. Assay used: immunoSEQ multiplex PCR; TCRdb lists only in-frame clones, some missing. The sample consists of approximately 100,000 clones, 85% to 90% of them appearing once. Sample: blood. The receptors come from a young man in good health.

Remarks on this clone: This sample also contains other DNA sequences that code for the same CDR3. CDR3: CSVGAAGGNIQYF. CDR3 bases: TGCAGCGTTGGGGCGGCGGGTGGGAACATTCAGTACTTC. V is TRBV29-1 and J is TRBJ2-4, with D possibly TRBD2 on 5 matching bases. The germline V gene has CDR1 SQVTM and CDR2 ANQGSEA. The CDR3 sequence is 13 residues long. V was shortened by 4 bases and J by 7 bases, with 14 bases between the two germline ends. Variable domain in full (rest from reference TRBV29-1 and TRBJ2-4): SAVISQKPSRDICQRGTSLTIQCQVDSQVTMMFWYRQQPGQSLTLIATANQGSEATYESGFVIDKFPISRPNLTFSTLTVSNMSPEDSSIYLCSVGAAGGNIQYFGAGTRLSVL.

This chain connects TRBV11-2 to TRBJ2-1; D possibly corresponds to TRBD2 (6 bases). The CDR3 has 15 amino acids. V was shortened by 1 base and J by 9 bases, with 16 bases between the two germline ends. Germline CDR1 reads SGHAT; CDR2 reads FQNNGV. The CDR3 loop reads CASSLGETSLSEQFF. The CDR3 region has the DNA TGTGCCAGCAGCTTAGGTGAGACTAGTTTAAGTGAGCAGTTCTTC.

The genes are TRBV28 and TRBJ1-2; D unclear. V lost 2 bases, J lost 2 bases, and 6 bases lay in between. CDR1 is MDHEN and CDR2 is SYDVKM in the germline V gene. The CDR3 extends over 13 amino acids. Written as DNA, the CDR3 is TGTGCCAGCAGTTTACGAGAAAACTATGGCTACACCTTC. The encoded protein is CASSLRENYGYTF.

The V and J genes are TRBV27 and TRBJ1-6, with D tentatively TRBD1 (6 bases). This CDR3 spans 15 amino acids. V lost 5 bases, J lost 7 bases, and 15 bases lay in between. Germline V CDR1 and CDR2: MNHEY, SMNVEV (reference sequence). The CDR3 DNA reads as TGTGCCAGCAGTGGTTGGGCAGGGGACAATTCACCCCTCCACTTT. Translating gives CASSGWAGDNSPLHF.

The chain links TRBV5-4 to TRBJ2-1; D not resolved. Germline CDR1 SGHNT, CDR2 YYREEE (reference sequence). Trimming shortened V by 0 bases and J by 0 bases, and 7 bases separated the two germline ends. The CDR3 has 15 amino acids. The CDR3 DNA is TGTGCCAGCAGCTTGGGAGTGGGCTCCTACAATGAGCAGTTCTTC. It codes for CASSLGVGSYNEQFF. The entire variable domain, with the rest obtained from reference TRBV5-4 and TRBJ2-1, is as follows: ETGVTQSPTHLIKTRGQQVTLRCSSQSGHNTVSWYQQALGQGPQFIFQYYREEENGRGNFPPRFSGLQFPNYSSELNVNALELDDSALYLCASSLGVGSYNEQFFGPGTRLTVL.

This clone appeared a single time. The chain combines TRBV4-2 with TRBJ2-5, with D maybe TRBD1 (5 bases). This CDR3 is built from 17 residues. V was pared by 0 bases and J by 2 bases, with 16 bases between. Germline lookup yields CDR1 LGHNA and CDR2 YNFKEQ. The CDR3 DNA is TGTGCCAGCAGCCAAGATATCGGACACGGAAGACAAGAGACCCAGTACTTC. Translated, it gives CASSQDIGHGRQETQYF.

The chain has TRBV11-2 and TRBJ2-7; 10 positions match TRBD2. V trimming: 2 bases; J trimming: 9 bases; junction bases outside the gene matches: 10. Germline lookup yields CDR1 SGHAT and CDR2 FQNNGV. This CDR3 has 15 residues. In nucleotides, the CDR3 is TGTGCCAGCAGCTTAAATCCTAGCGGGAGATTTGGGCAGTACTTC. Protein product: CASSLNPSGRFGQYF.

The rearrangement joins TRBV19 to TRBJ2-1, with 12 bases lining up with TRBD2. The ends lost 6 bases at V and 3 bases at J; junction bases unmatched: 3. Germline V lookup: CDR1 LNHDA, CDR2 SQIVND (reference sequence). The CDR3 consists of 15 residues. The DNA for the CDR3 is TGTGCCAGTAGCCTACTAGCGGGAGGCTACAATGAGCAGTTCTTC. Translating it yields CASSLLAGGYNEQFF.

J is TRBJ2-1 and V is TRBV9; D perhaps matches TRBD2 (6 bases). The V and J ends lost 0 bases and 1 base respectively, with 8 bases between them. Germline V gene sequence: CDR1 SGDLS, CDR2 YYNGEE. This CDR3 comprises 15 residues. The CDR3 DNA reads as TGTGCCAGCAGCGTAGGCGGGAATTCCTACAATGAGCAGTTCTTC. Its protein is CASSVGGNSYNEQFF.

This chain uses TRBV6-1 with TRBJ1-4; no reliable D call. Germline V CDR1 and CDR2: MNHNS, SASEGT. The V end lost 3 bases, the J end lost 2 bases, and 7 bases lay between the germline ends. The CDR3 sequence is 14 residues long. DNA of the CDR3: TGTGCCAGCAGTGAGGGTCTGACTAATGAAAAACTGTTTTTT. Protein sequence: CASSEGLTNEKLFF.

The gene calls are TRBV4-3 and TRBJ1-6; D may be TRBD1 (5 bases). The CDR3 covers 17 residues. The germline gives CDR1 LGHNA, CDR2 YSLEER. The V end lost 1 base, the J end lost 8 bases, and 18 bases lay between the germline ends. Here the CDR3 reads CASSQASTGGVHSPLHF. Written as DNA, the CDR3 is TGCGCCAGCAGCCAAGCGAGTACGGGGGGTGTTCATTCACCCCTCCACTTT.

The chain couples TRBV19 to TRBJ2-1; 11 nucleotides align to TRBD2. Germline V gives CDR1 LNHDA, CDR2 SQIVND (reference sequence). The CDR3 runs to 16 residues. V was pared by 9 bases and J by 7 bases, with 14 bases of the junction left unmatched. CDR3 DNA: TGTGCCAGCACGCCACCGGGACTAGCGGTAATGAATGAGCAGTTCTTC. Protein: CASTPPGLAVMNEQFF.

The J gene is TRBJ1-4, the V gene TRBV19; D is undetermined. The CDR3 spans 13 residues. The germline V gene encodes CDR1 LNHDA and CDR2 SQIVND (reference sequence). V lost 7 bases and J 3 bases, leaving 9 bases between the germline ends. Here the CDR3 DNA reads TGTGCCAGTAAGGCATTGCCTAATGAAAAACTGTTTTTT. Translation gives CASKALPNEKLFF.

This sequence joins TRBV7-9 and TRBJ2-5; D is unclear. The CDR3 runs 13 residues. Germline-derived CDR1 and CDR2 are SEHNR and FQNEAQ (reference sequence). Deletions cut 6 bases from V and 2 bases from J, with 10 bases between. As DNA, the CDR3 is TGTGCCAGCAGAGTGGGCCAGCAAGAGACCCAGTACTTC. Translated, it gives CASRVGQQETQYF.

The genes are TRBV5-4 and TRBJ1-2; D is ambiguous. The CDR3 is 14 residues long. V shed 6 bases and J shed 0 bases, with 12 bases lying between them. The germline gives CDR1 SGHNT, CDR2 YYREEE (reference sequence). The CDR3 protein is CASIFSGSNYGYTF. Written as DNA, the CDR3 is TGTGCCAGCATTTTTTCCGGGTCTAACTATGGCTACACCTTC.

This sequence joins TRBV11-2 and TRBJ1-1; no firm D call. Germline V gene lookup returns CDR1 SGHAT and CDR2 FQNNGV. This CDR3 is built from 12 residues. V dropped 1 base and J dropped 5 bases, with 5 bases sitting between them. CDR3 DNA sequence: TGTGCCAGCAGCTTAGCCGTTACTGAAGCTTTCTTT. The encoded protein is CASSLAVTEAFF.

The chain links TRBV7-3 to TRBJ1-2, with a possible D match to TRBD1 (6 bases). There are 15 residues in the CDR3. The germline CDR1 and CDR2 sequences are SGHTA and FQGTGA. The V and J ends lost 6 bases and 6 bases respectively, with 20 bases between them. The CDR3, as DNA: TGTGCCAGCAGTTTCGAACCGGGGGCGCCGAATGGCTACACCTTC. This translates into CASSFEPGAPNGYTF.

The chain carries TRBV5-5 and TRBJ2-5; maybe TRBD1 (7 bases). Per the germline V gene, CDR1 is SGHKS and CDR2 is YYEKEE (reference sequence). V lost 0 bases, J lost 0 bases, and 18 bases lay in between. CDR3 length: 18 residues. The CDR3: CASSLVGLPGGYQETQYF. For the CDR3, the DNA is TGTGCCAGCAGCTTGGTTGGGCTTCCAGGGGGGTACCAAGAGACCCAGTACTTC.

This sequence joins TRBV2 and TRBJ1-1, with 7 bases aligning to TRBD1. Trimming removed 8 bases from V and 7 bases from J; junction bases left unmatched: 10. This CDR3 has 13 residues. CDR1 is SNHLY, CDR2 FYNNEI, per germline. CDR3 nucleotides: TGTGCCAGCCAACCTACAGGGGTAGGTGAAGCTTTCTTT. Translated: CASQPTGVGEAFF.

The genes are TRBV6-1 and TRBJ2-1; TRBD2 matches 7 bases. The CDR3 contains 15 residues. Germline CDR1 MNHNS, CDR2 SASEGT. V dropped 0 bases and J dropped 2; count of bases not matched to a gene: 1. In DNA, the CDR3 is TGTGCCAGCAGTGAAGCGGGGGGGACCTACAATGAGCAGTTCTTC. This gives the protein CASSEAGGTYNEQFF.

The chain employs TRBV27 and TRBJ1-2, with D maybe TRBD1 (6 bases). Trimming removed 2 bases at V and 3 bases at J, with 19 bases between. Germline V CDR1 and CDR2: MNHEY, SMNVEV (reference sequence). The CDR3 spans 17 residues. CDR3 amino acids: CASSLLFGTKSHYGYTF. CDR3 nucleotide sequence: TGTGCCAGCAGTTTACTTTTTGGGACAAAATCCCACTATGGCTACACCTTC.

The V call is TRBV5-6, the J call TRBJ2-4; D possibly corresponds to TRBD1 (5 bases). CDR1 SGHDT and CDR2 YYEEEE come from the germline V gene. Trimming took off 1 base at V and 3 bases at J, with 11 bases between the two ends. The CDR3 loop spans 15 amino acids. CDR3 residues: CASSLPGPGKNIQYF. The CDR3, as DNA: TGTGCCAGCAGCTTGCCAGGGCCGGGCAAAAACATTCAGTACTTC.

The V call is TRBV6-5, the J call TRBJ2-7; 9 positions match TRBD1. The ends lost 6 bases at V and 1 base at J; junction bases unmatched: 7. Germline CDR1 is MNHEY and CDR2 is SVGAGI. The length of the CDR3 is 15 residues. Here the CDR3 DNA reads TGTGCCAGCAGGAGGGCGGGACAGGGTTCCTACGAGCAGTACTTC. Translating gives CASRRAGQGSYEQYF.

The chain links TRBV18 to TRBJ2-3, with 10 bases identical to TRBD2. CDR3 length: 17 amino acids. J was trimmed by 2 bases and V by 1 base; bases with no gene match: 6. The germline CDR1 and CDR2 sequences are KGHSH and LQKENI. CDR3 protein: CASSPLRTSGTTDTQYF. As DNA, the CDR3 is TGTGCCAGCTCACCACTGCGGACTAGCGGTACCACAGATACGCAGTATTTT.